Listed here are 29 T cell receptor beta chains from one sample, sequenced in a study of cytomegalovirus exposure and HLA in healthy donors. PCR was performed using 60 Vbeta and 13 Jbeta primers. Clones were read by immunoSEQ multiplex PCR, and TCRdb kept only the in-frame ones, dropping some. The sample carries 150,000 to 200,000 clones, over 65% recorded once. The sample taken for sequencing was PBMCs. These receptors were obtained from a man aged 35-49 years in good health and CMV-seropositive.

Here the CDR3 reads CASSGGQDYSNQPQHF. CDR3 coding DNA: TGTGCCAGCTCAGGGGGACAGGACTATAGCAATCAGCCCCAGCATTTT. This sequence joins TRBV18 and TRBJ1-5; TRBD1 aligns across 8 bases. The V and J ends lost 5 bases and 0 bases, in that order; junction bases with no gene match: 6. CDR1 and CDR2 (germline): KGHSH, LQKENI. The CDR3 length is 16 residues. Based on the CDR3 plus reference TRBV18 and TRBJ1-5, the full variable domain is NAGVMQNPRHLVRRRGQEARLRCSPMKGHSHVYWYRQLPEEGLKFMVYLQKENIIDESGMPKERFSAEFPKEGPSILRIQQVVRGDSAAYFCASSGGQDYSNQPQHFGDGTRLSIL.

V usage is TRBV5-1 and J usage is TRBJ1-2; a weak D match, TRBD1 (6 bases). This CDR3 is 16 amino acids long. V was pared by 6 bases and J by 0 bases, with 18 bases between. Germline V CDR1 and CDR2: SGHRS, YFSETQ. This chain's CDR3 is CASTLGVGTTNYGYTF. The CDR3 DNA reads as TGCGCCAGCACCCTGGGAGTTGGGACAACTAACTATGGCTACACCTTC.

The rearrangement uses TRBV29-1 and TRBJ2-5; maybe TRBD2 (7 bases). The CDR3 contains 14 residues. The V end lost 2 bases, the J end lost 5 bases, and 15 bases lay between the germline ends. Germline V gives CDR1 SQVTM, CDR2 ANQGSEA. The CDR3 DNA is TGCAGCGTTGAACTCGCGGGGGCCAGGGAGACCCAGTACTTC. Its protein is CSVELAGARETQYF.

The chain has TRBV7-9 and TRBJ1-2; D unresolved. There are 12 residues in the CDR3. Deletions cut 1 base from V and 6 bases from J, with 6 bases between. Germline assignment: CDR1 SEHNR and CDR2 FQNEAQ (reference sequence). CDR3 amino acids: CASSLEHDGYTF. CDR3 bases: TGTGCCAGCAGCTTAGAGCACGATGGCTACACCTTC. Combining the CDR3 with reference TRBV7-9 and TRBJ1-2 gives the whole variable domain DTGVSQNPRHKITKRGQNVTFRCDPISEHNRLYWYRQTLGQGPEFLTYFQNEAQLEKSRLLSDRFSAERPKGSFSTLEIQRTEQGDSAMYLCASSLEHDGYTFGSGTRLTVV.

This chain connects TRBV6-1 to TRBJ1-2; 7 bases match TRBD1. The germline V gene has CDR1 MNHNS and CDR2 SASEGT. The CDR3 loop spans 15 amino acids. After removal of 2 bases from V and 4 bases from J, the junction contained 7 bases not matched to a gene. The CDR3 spells CASSETLTGTYGYTF. CDR3 nucleotide sequence: TGTGCCAGCAGTGAAACCTTGACAGGGACCTATGGCTACACCTTC.

This clone has a handful of counts. The V call is TRBV5-1, the J call TRBJ2-3; 11 nucleotides align to TRBD2. This CDR3 is 17 amino acids long. Germline loops: CDR1 SGHRS, CDR2 YFSETQ. Trimming at V came to 3 bases and at J to 0 bases, leaving 6 bases not matched to a gene. The CDR3, as DNA: TGCGCCAGCAGCTGGACCGGGACTAGCGGTAGCACAGATACGCAGTATTTT. This sequence encodes CASSWTGTSGSTDTQYF.

This rearrangement joins TRBV6-5 to TRBJ2-1, with a possible D match to TRBD2 (5 bases). The length of the CDR3 is 15 residues. CDR1 MNHEY and CDR2 SVGAGI come from the germline V gene. The V gene lost 2 bases and the J gene lost 3 bases, with 11 bases spanning the gap. In nucleotides, the CDR3 is TGTGCCAGCAGTTACGAGGGTTCGGACTACAATGAGCAGTTCTTC. Its translation is CASSYEGSDYNEQFF.

The table lists this clone with a few counts. The chain recombines TRBV4-1 with TRBJ2-2; TRBD1 matches 8 bases. The CDR3 consists of 19 residues. The germline V gene has CDR1 MGHRA and CDR2 YSYEKL. With V trimmed by 7 bases and J by 0 bases, 16 bases remained unmatched. CDR3 DNA sequence: TGCGCCAGCACCGAGTATGCGGACAGGGACCCAACGAACACCGGGGAGCTGTTTTTT. Protein product: CASTEYADRDPTNTGELFF.

This clone came up a few times. This CDR3 is also generated by other DNA sequences in the sample. This chain connects TRBV2 to TRBJ2-2, with TRBD1 matching over 9 bases. CDR1 SNHLY and CDR2 FYNNEI come from the germline V gene. J lost 5 bases, V lost 4 bases, and 5 bases had no gene match. This CDR3 has 15 residues. The CDR3 here is CASSGGQGGTGELFF. CDR3 DNA sequence: TGTGCCAGCAGTGGGGGACAGGGTGGAACCGGGGAGCTGTTTTTT.

The chain joins TRBV5-1 to TRBJ1-4; D gene ambiguous. This CDR3 is built from 14 residues. Trimming removed 0 bases at V and 5 bases at J, with 8 bases between. Germline CDR1 reads SGHRS; CDR2 reads YFSETQ. The CDR3 sequence: CASSLGQKNEKLFF. CDR3 DNA: TGCGCCAGCAGCTTGGGGCAGAAGAATGAAAAACTGTTTTTT.

The rearrangement joins TRBV11-3 to TRBJ2-2; D gene unclear. Germline V gene sequence: CDR1 SGHNT, CDR2 YENEEA. Trimming took off 0 bases at V and 7 bases at J, with 6 bases between the two ends. The CDR3 sequence is 13 residues long. The CDR3 nucleotides read TGTGCCAGCAGCTTAGATCCGGGCGGGGAGCTGTTTTTT. Residues: CASSLDPGGELFF.

This clone was counted between two and nine times. The chain employs TRBV7-7 and TRBJ1-1; no firm D call. The CDR3 sequence is 13 residues long. Germline V gene sequence: CDR1 SSHAT, CDR2 FNYEAQ (reference sequence). V dropped 0 bases and J dropped 1 base, with 3 bases sitting between them. Written as DNA, the CDR3 is TGTGCCAGCAGCTTAGCTCGGAACACTGAAGCTTTCTTT. It specifies CASSLARNTEAFF.

The chain is built from TRBV7-8 and TRBJ2-5, with D possibly matching TRBD1 (6 bases). V was shortened by 2 bases and J by 3 bases, with 7 bases between the two germline ends. The germline V gene has CDR1 SGHVS and CDR2 FQNEAQ. The CDR3 covers 13 residues. CDR3 in amino acids: CASSLRTEETQYF. DNA of the CDR3: TGTGCCAGCAGCTTACGGACAGAAGAGACCCAGTACTTC.

J is TRBJ1-3 and V is TRBV7-9; TRBD1 matches at 7 bases. The CDR3 contains 16 residues. V trimming: 2 bases; J trimming: 4 bases; junction bases outside the gene matches: 8. Germline-derived CDR1 and CDR2 are SEHNR and FQNEAQ (reference sequence). CDR3 sequence: CASSLTTGVRGNTIYF. CDR3 nucleotides: TGTGCCAGCAGCTTAACAACAGGGGTCCGGGGAAACACCATATATTTT. The variable domain in full, completed from reference TRBV7-9 and TRBJ1-3, reads DTGVSQNPRHKITKRGQNVTFRCDPISEHNRLYWYRQTLGQGPEFLTYFQNEAQLEKSRLLSDRFSAERPKGSFSTLEIQRTEQGDSAMYLCASSLTTGVRGNTIYFGEGSWLTVV.

This chain uses TRBV5-1 with TRBJ1-1, with TRBD1 matching over 8 bases. CDR1 and CDR2 from the germline V gene are SGHRS and YFSETQ. The CDR3 is 15 residues long. With V trimmed by 4 bases and J by 7 bases, 12 bases remained unmatched. DNA for the CDR3: TGCGCCAGCAGCGACGGACAGGGAACGTCCTTTGAAGCTTTCTTT. Protein: CASSDGQGTSFEAFF.

The CDR3 region is CASSQQGPGVQETQYF. Here the CDR3 DNA reads TGCGCCAGCAGCCAGCAGGGGCCTGGGGTACAAGAGACCCAGTACTTC. This chain connects TRBV4-3 to TRBJ2-5; D possibly corresponds to TRBD1 (6 bases). Trimming removed 3 bases from V and 2 bases from J, with 16 bases in between. The CDR3 totals 16 residues. CDR1 and CDR2 from the germline V gene are LGHNA and YSLEER.

In this sample, this clone turned up once. The chain combines TRBV4-1 with TRBJ2-2, with a weak D call TRBD2 (6 bases). From germline, CDR1 is MGHRA and CDR2 YSYEKL. With 3 bases removed from V and 0 bases from J, the gap between germline ends came to 17 bases. This CDR3 is built from 18 residues. CDR3 bases: TGCGCCAGCAGCCAGGGCTCCCTTAGCGGCGCGAACACCGGGGAGCTGTTTTTT. This codes for CASSQGSLSGANTGELFF.

This CDR3 reads CASSQDQTSRETQYF. CDR3 nucleotides: TGCGCCAGCAGCCAAGATCAAACGTCCAGGGAGACCCAGTACTTC. V and J are TRBV4-1 and TRBJ2-5; D is unclear. The CDR3 consists of 15 residues. Germline CDR1 is MGHRA and CDR2 is YSYEKL. Trimming took off 0 bases at V and 5 bases at J, with 13 bases between the two ends.

In nucleotides, the CDR3 is TGTGCCAGCAGCAAAATTCAAGGGACTTACCAAGAGACCCAGTACTTC. Translating it yields CASSKIQGTYQETQYF. The chain combines TRBV6-6 with TRBJ2-5, with a tentative D call TRBD2 (6 bases). Trimming cost V 6 bases and J 0 bases, with 17 bases left between them. Germline lookup yields CDR1 MNHNY and CDR2 SVGAGI (reference sequence). The CDR3 spans 16 residues.

The chain is built from TRBV5-6 and TRBJ1-1; the match to TRBD1 covers 7 bases. The V and J ends lost 4 bases and 5 bases, in that order; junction bases with no gene match: 20. The germline gives CDR1 SGHDT, CDR2 YYEEEE. This CDR3 has 18 amino acids. CDR3 DNA sequence: TGTGCCAGCAGCACATGGGCTGGGACAGAAGCGGAGTGGACTGAAGCTTTCTTT. This encodes CASSTWAGTEAEWTEAFF.

The rearrangement joins TRBV5-4 to TRBJ2-4, with 12 positions matching TRBD2. This CDR3 comprises 18 residues. Per germline, CDR1 SGHNT and CDR2 YYREEE (reference sequence). V dropped 1 base and J dropped 2; count of bases not matched to a gene: 7. The CDR3 loop reads CASSLHLAGGPSKNIQYF. The CDR3 DNA reads TGTGCCAGCAGCTTGCATCTAGCGGGAGGGCCGTCCAAAAACATTCAGTACTTC.

The chain carries TRBV2 and TRBJ1-1; 7 bases map to TRBD1. The CDR3 sequence is 14 residues long. Germline trimming cut 6 bases from V and 4 bases from J; bases unmatched to any gene: 8. Looked up from germline, CDR1 is SNHLY and CDR2 is FYNNEI. DNA of the CDR3: TGTGCCAGCAGCGGGACAGTCCAAGGCACTGAAGCTTTCTTT. Protein sequence: CASSGTVQGTEAFF.

J is TRBJ1-5 and V is TRBV2; TRBD1 matches 8 bases. This CDR3 is built from 15 residues. The trim removed 5 bases at V and 2 bases at J, leaving 5 bases unmatched. Germline V gene data show CDR1 as SNHLY and CDR2 as FYNNEI. The CDR3 spells CASSRTGKGNQPQHF. The CDR3 nucleotides read TGTGCCAGCAGTCGGACAGGGAAGGGCAATCAGCCCCAGCATTTT.

The CDR3 DNA follows: TGTGCCAGCAGTAATTTGGACAGGGGAGGTAATTCACCCCTCCACTTT. This encodes CASSNLDRGGNSPLHF. V is TRBV27 and J is TRBJ1-6, with TRBD1 matching over 9 bases. Trimming took 5 bases from V and 6 from J; bases not matched to a gene: 8. The CDR3 totals 16 residues. The germline V gene encodes CDR1 MNHEY and CDR2 SMNVEV (reference sequence).

This clone turned up a few times. The chain uses TRBV27 and TRBJ1-6; 7 bases align to TRBD1. Germline V CDR1 and CDR2: MNHEY, SMNVEV (reference sequence). V shed 5 bases, J shed 7 bases, and the junction held 17 bases outside the gene matches. The CDR3 totals 18 residues. CDR3 sequence: CASSKIKTPGQQNSPLHF. In DNA form, the CDR3 reads TGTGCCAGCAGTAAAATAAAAACACCGGGACAGCAAAATTCACCCCTCCACTTT.

This clone came up once. V is TRBV28 and J is TRBJ2-1; TRBD1 is a possible D gene (5 bases). Germline V gene data show CDR1 as MDHEN and CDR2 as SYDVKM. V lost 1 base and J 6 bases, leaving 10 bases between the germline ends. The CDR3 extends over 14 amino acids. The CDR3 spells CASSLSGRVNEQFF. The CDR3 DNA is TGTGCCAGCAGTTTATCAGGGCGCGTCAATGAGCAGTTCTTC.

The V and J genes are TRBV6-1 and TRBJ2-1; 7 bases align to TRBD2. V was clipped by 3 bases and J by 3 bases; unmatched bases: 5. Germline V gene data show CDR1 as MNHNS and CDR2 as SASEGT. The CDR3 has 15 amino acids. Here the CDR3 reads CASSDPPSGYNEQFF. In nucleotides, the CDR3 is TGTGCCAGCAGTGATCCGCCTAGCGGCTACAATGAGCAGTTCTTC.

The chain carries TRBV28 and TRBJ2-2; D is ambiguous. V was shortened by 4 bases and J by 4 bases, with 7 bases between the two germline ends. The length of the CDR3 is 13 residues. CDR1 is MDHEN, CDR2 SYDVKM, per germline. The CDR3, as DNA: TGTGCCAGCAGTTCCTACGGCACCGGGGAGCTGTTTTTT. This codes for CASSSYGTGELFF.

The V and J genes are TRBV7-9 and TRBJ2-7, with D uncertain. V shed 1 base and J shed 4 bases, with 14 bases lying between them. CDR3 size: 15 residues. Germline CDR1 is SEHNR and CDR2 is FQNEAQ (reference sequence). CDR3 sequence: CASSLVKSLRYEQYF. The CDR3 nucleotides read TGTGCCAGCAGCTTAGTAAAGTCATTGAGGTACGAGCAGTACTTC.